Sequencing of this TCR beta chain was carried out in a study of cytomegalovirus exposure and HLA in healthy donors. Sequencing was performed with immunoSEQ multiplex PCR; in TCRdb, only in-frame clones are kept and a portion is missing. Of roughly 67,000 clones listed, around 90% are singletons. J lost 8 bases, V lost 3 bases, and 6 bases had no gene match. Per germline, CDR1 SGHNT and CDR2 YYREEE (reference sequence). The CDR3 extends over 14 amino acids. The study's findings and limits: One later analysis, an examination of the approximately 130 validation repertoires, found that first-cohort TCR clusters tended to co-occur in them.

Concerning this clone itself: Its antigen remains unknown.

The clonotype comes from a young man in good health and CMV-seronegative. The chain recombines TRBV5-4 with TRBJ1-4; the match to TRBD1 covers 8 bases. The sample taken for sequencing was PBMCs. The CDR3, as DNA: TGTGCCAGCAGCTCCGGACAGGGCCAGGAAAAACTGTTTTTT. This sequence encodes CASSSGQGQEKLFF.